This T cell receptor beta chain is from a study of Tregs in tolerant kidney transplant recipients (dated by TCRdb to the late 2010s). Looking at the study overall: TCRbeta sequencing was used in the study to identify donor-specific regulatory T cells before combined kidney and bone marrow transplantation, and the identified cells were then tracked after transplant. Several methods of expanding Tregs specific for an allogeneic donor were compared by TCRbeta repertoire sequencing in a few healthy controls. General findings and caveats noted by the study authors: Biological reproducibility was not directly assessed, although technical replication error appeared to be minimal. Expanding Tregs with activated donor B cells appeared to identify the most biologically relevant and donor-specific TCRbeta repertoire. The study was limited by small patient numbers, and the findings need validation in larger populations and under other immunosuppression protocols.

Note on this clone: This clone's antigen is unknown. No much larger clone exists at a distance of one base, and base qualities are not known.

For TCRbeta CDR3 sequencing, genomic DNA was extracted from sorted cells using the QIAGEN DNeasy Blood and Tissue Kit. Through immunoSEQ, high-throughput TCRbeta CDR3 sequencing was done commercially, including PCR amplification with internal controls and bias correction. The authors processed their data as follows. A unique productive TCRbeta sequence was defined by the CDR3 nucleotide sequence when primers matched, and otherwise by the CDR3 amino acid sequence together with the Vbeta and Jbeta genes. Sorting error was corrected by removing sequences shared between sorted populations at a frequency ratio of 2:1 or less, and the remaining shared sequences were assigned to the higher population. Donor-reactive sequences were defined as at least 5-fold expanded in CFSE-low cells versus unstimulated cells, with frequency of at least 0.01% in CFSE-low cells. Jensen-Shannon divergence calculated on the top 100 TCRbeta sequences ranked by frequency was used to measure repertoire divergence. When a sample had multiple sequencing runs, each run was corrected for sorting error separately and the runs were then pooled. TCRdb carries this immuneACCESS record with in-frame sequences only. Its versions omit some clonotypes, under half of them owing to an unresolved V gene in the studies checked, with the rest unexplained. Clone size and the V and J calls come from that table; the DNA yielded D and trimming. This sample has some 60,000 clones in its table, and about 83% of those were observed once. The ten top clones hold about 5.5% of the sample.

Reading the germline V gene gives CDR1 LGHNA and CDR2 YSLEER. Trimming at the junction amounts to 2 bases on V and 9 bases on J, and the germline ends lie 16 bases apart. Including the terminal cysteine and phenylalanine, the CDR3 comprises 14 residues. Just the 42-base CDR3 DNA is kept, in frame starting at base 1. Unstimulated Tregs (CD4+CD25+CD127-), CD4+ non-Tregs (CD4+CD25-), CD4 and CD8 cells were FACS-sorted from thawed PBMCs. Blood from healthy controls was obtained either from healthy volunteers or as purchased buffy coats. Healthy control blood was processed by Ficoll density gradient to PBMCs and cryopreserved; patient PBMCs were collected before and after transplant.

This sequence originates from a human donor in good health. The rearranged chain carries TRBV4-3 and TRBJ2-5; 5 matching bases give a weak D call of TRBD2. The material sequenced was CD4+ T cells from blood. The bases read TGCGCCAGCAGCCAACTACTAGGTCTGGGGTCCCAGTACTTC. Its translation is CASSQLLGLGSQYF.